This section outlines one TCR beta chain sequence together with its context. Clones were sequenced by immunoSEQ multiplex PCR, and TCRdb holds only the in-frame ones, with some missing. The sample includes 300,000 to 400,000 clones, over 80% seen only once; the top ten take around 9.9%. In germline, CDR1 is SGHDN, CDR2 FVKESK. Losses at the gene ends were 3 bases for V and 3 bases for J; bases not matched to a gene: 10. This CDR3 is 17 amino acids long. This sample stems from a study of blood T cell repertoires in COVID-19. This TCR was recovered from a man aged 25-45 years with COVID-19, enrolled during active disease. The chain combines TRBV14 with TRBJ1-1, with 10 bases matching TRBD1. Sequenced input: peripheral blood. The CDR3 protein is CASSHLTGGAKDTEAFF. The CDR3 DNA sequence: TGTGCCAGCAGCCATTTGACAGGGGGCGCAAAGGACACTGAAGCTTTCTTT.